This is a list of T cell receptor beta chains from one sample in a study of CD8 T cells in ankylosing spondylitis. MiXCR was run by TCRdb on the 5' RACE reads, yielding one entry per CDR3 protein. The sample lists approximately 400,000 distinct CDR3 sequences; 17% were seen once. The sequenced sample was blood, either unsorted or a sorted T cell fraction (not recorded which). The receptors shown here come from a male donor with ankylosing spondylitis. CDR3s leave out the opening cysteine and the closing phenylalanine or tryptophan. The order of the fields is V gene, J gene, CDR3 length, CDR3 protein.

V: TRBV10-3
J: TRBJ2-3
length: 14
CDR3: AISEFAGQGGDTQY

V: TRBV5-1
J: TRBJ2-3
length: 14
CDR3: ASSLGGPRSTDTQY

V: TRBV20-1
J: TRBJ2-3
length: 11
CDR3: SANGGRINTQY

V: TRBV29-1
J: TRBJ1-1
length: 11
CDR3: SVVWTAHTEAF

V: TRBV27
J: TRBJ2-2
length: 16
CDR3: ASSSASAGGGNTGELF

V: TRBV6-5
J: TRBJ1-1
length: 11
CDR3: ASSYLGVTEAF

V: TRBV15
J: TRBJ2-7
length: 14
CDR3: ATSRDLGTLRYEQY

V: TRBV2
J: TRBJ2-7
length: 9
CDR3: ASTAAGEQY

V: TRBV7-9
J: TRBJ1-2
length: 12
CDR3: ASSYTGLNYGYT

V: TRBV5-8
J: TRBJ2-4
length: 10
CDR3: ASSLTSNIQY

V: TRBV5-1
J: TRBJ2-7
length: 13
CDR3: ASSRSGTGGTEQY

V: TRBV9
J: TRBJ2-1
length: 12
CDR3: ASSPGESYNEQF

V: TRBV6-1
J: TRBJ2-2
length: 14
CDR3: ASSPRQGINTGELF

V: TRBV2
J: TRBJ1-1
length: 10
CDR3: ASSEQGPEAF

V: TRBV20-1
J: TRBJ2-7
length: 13
CDR3: SARLGTGVKGEQY

V: TRBV29-1
J: TRBJ1-1
length: 12
CDR3: SAARGGANTEAF

V: TRBV15
J: TRBJ2-5
length: 14
CDR3: ATSRDLSGGQETQY

V: TRBV19
J: TRBJ1-1
length: 13
CDR3: ASTPGGNRNTEAF

V: TRBV28
J: TRBJ2-7
length: 11
CDR3: ATESGSTYEQY

V: TRBV12-3/TRBV12-4
J: TRBJ1-4
length: 13
CDR3: ASSLARGSNEKLF

V: TRBV29-1
J: TRBJ2-1
length: 13
CDR3: SVVFRGSSYNEQF

V: TRBV29-1
J: TRBJ2-3
length: 10
CDR3: SVEVSTDTQY

V: TRBV20-1
J: TRBJ1-5
length: 12
CDR3: SAMRTGGPQPQH

V: TRBV20-1
J: TRBJ1-2
length: 13
CDR3: SADLGLGDKSSVP

V: TRBV14
J: TRBJ1-4
length: 12
CDR3: ASSRRGAAEKLF

V: TRBV20-1
J: TRBJ2-7
length: 13
CDR3: SARGPQGAPGEQY